The 11 T cell receptor beta chains below were found in one sample sequenced in a study of shared clonotypes between healthy human individuals. The data were produced by immunoSEQ multiplex PCR, yet TCRdb's version contains in-frame clones alone and is incomplete. The sample holds fewer than 1.8 million clones, roughly 98.5% seen once. Sequencing was carried out using naive CD4+ T cells sorted from blood. Sample subset: CD45RA+ positively selected. The receptors stem from a man aged 30-40 years in good health.

This rearrangement joins TRBV10-3 to TRBJ2-1, with 7 bases fitting TRBD2. Germline values: CDR1 ENHRY, CDR2 SYGVKD. After removal of 10 bases from V and 9 bases from J, the junction contained 12 bases not matched to a gene. The CDR3 has 13 amino acids. CDR3 amino acids: CATGREPSREQFF. The CDR3, as DNA: TGTGCCACGGGGCGGGAGCCTTCACGTGAGCAGTTCTTC.

The chain combines TRBV6-6 with TRBJ2-2, with 8 bases matching TRBD1. CDR3 length: 16 amino acids. Germline V lookup: CDR1 MNHNY, CDR2 SVGAGI (reference sequence). The trim removed 6 bases at V and 5 bases at J, leaving 11 bases unmatched. The CDR3 sequence: CASSRPGQGRTGELFF. CDR3 nucleotide sequence: TGTGCCAGCAGCCGCCCCGGACAGGGTAGGACCGGGGAGCTGTTTTTT.

This clone was recorded only once. This chain uses TRBV11-2 with TRBJ2-7, with TRBD1 matching 9 bases. The germline V gene has CDR1 SGHAT and CDR2 FQNNGV. V was pared by 0 bases and J by 2 bases, with 8 bases of the junction left unmatched. The CDR3 is made up of 17 amino acids. The CDR3 coding sequence is TGTGCCAGCAGCTTAGATCGCGGGACAGGGCCCACCTACGAGCAGTACTTC. Its protein product is CASSLDRGTGPTYEQYF.

Only one count was recorded for this clone. The rearrangement links TRBV5-1 to TRBJ1-2, with D maybe TRBD1 (5 bases). The germline gives CDR1 SGHRS, CDR2 YFSETQ. The CDR3 consists of 15 residues. Trimming left V 0 bases short and J 8 bases short, with 17 bases between. This CDR3 reads CASSLEGRESRGYTF. The CDR3 nucleotides read TGCGCCAGCAGCTTGGAAGGCAGGGAATCGCGGGGCTACACCTTC.

The chain is built from TRBV5-1 and TRBJ2-2; D ambiguous. CDR1 is SGHRS and CDR2 is YFSETQ in the germline V gene. This CDR3 has 12 residues. V was cut by 5 bases and J by 3 bases, with 5 bases left in between. The CDR3 loop is CASRMDTGELFF. The CDR3 DNA follows: TGCGCCAGCAGAATGGACACCGGGGAGCTGTTTTTT.

The table lists this clone with a count of one. The rearrangement uses TRBV5-5 and TRBJ2-1; possibly TRBD1 for D (6 bases). The germline V gene encodes CDR1 SGHKS and CDR2 YYEKEE (reference sequence). With 2 bases removed from V and 7 bases from J, the gap between germline ends came to 13 bases. CDR3 length: 14 amino acids. CDR3 nucleotide sequence: TGTGCCAGCAGCTTCGGGCGCCAGGGGAATGAGCAGTTCTTC. This codes for CASSFGRQGNEQFF.

V is TRBV2 and J is TRBJ2-5; TRBD1 aligns across 10 bases. CDR3 length: 15 residues. Germline CDR1 SNHLY, CDR2 FYNNEI. The V gene end was trimmed by 5 bases and the J gene end by 5 bases; junction bases not matched to a gene: 8. CDR3 sequence: CASSYLGTGAETQYF. In DNA form, the CDR3 reads TGTGCCAGCAGTTACCTCGGGACAGGGGCCGAGACCCAGTACTTC.

V usage is TRBV9 and J usage is TRBJ2-1; 13 bases match TRBD2. J was trimmed by 9 bases and V by 6 bases; bases with no gene match: 9. CDR1 and CDR2 (germline): SGDLS, YYNGEE. The CDR3 contains 15 residues. CDR3 loop: CASTPSGLAGVEQFF. The CDR3, as DNA: TGTGCCAGCACCCCATCAGGACTAGCGGGAGTTGAGCAGTTCTTC.

This rearrangement joins TRBV5-1 to TRBJ2-7; 8 bases agree with TRBD2. The CDR3 sequence is 15 residues long. Germline-derived CDR1 and CDR2 are SGHRS and YFSETQ. V lost 7 bases and J lost 5; bases outside the gene matches: 14. The DNA of the CDR3 is TGCGCCAGCTTTGTCCAGCCTAGCGGGTCCCACGAGCAGTACTTC. This codes for CASFVQPSGSHEQYF. Full variable domain (rest looked up from reference TRBV5-1 and TRBJ2-7): KAGVTQTPRYLIKTRGQQVTLSCSPISGHRSVSWYQQTPGQGLQFLFEYFSETQRNKGNFPGRFSGRQFSNSRSEMNVSTLELGDSALYLCASFVQPSGSHEQYFGPGTRLTVT.

In this sample, this clone turned up once. The rearrangement uses TRBV5-1 and TRBJ2-7; D uncertain. Germline CDR1 reads SGHRS; CDR2 reads YFSETQ. The CDR3 has 13 amino acids. The V gene lost 3 bases and the J gene lost 3 bases, with 10 bases spanning the gap. The CDR3 DNA reads TGCGCCAGCAGCTACGACGCAGACTACGAGCAGTACTTC. Amino acids: CASSYDADYEQYF.

The V gene is TRBV29-1, the J gene TRBJ2-1, with a weak D call TRBD1 (5 bases). Trimming removed 5 bases from V and 5 bases from J, with 13 bases in between. This CDR3 region has 13 residues. CDR1 is SQVTM, CDR2 ANQGSEA, per germline. The CDR3 bases are TGCAGCGTTTGGGGCCCTGGGGACAATGAGCAGTTCTTC. This sequence encodes CSVWGPGDNEQFF.